This TCR beta chain derives from a study of shared clonotypes between healthy human individuals. Study outcomes and limitations: Shared across a few donors were roughly 4.8% of the naive CD4 clonotypes.

Repertoires were generated with immunoSEQ multiplex PCR, while TCRdb's copy carries only in-frame clones and drops some. The table lists about 2,500,000 clones, roughly 92% of them singletons. This CDR3 is built from 16 residues. J lost 3 bases, V lost 6 bases, and 10 bases had no gene match. Germline CDR1 is SEHNR and CDR2 is FQNEAQ (reference sequence). In the case of this clone: Its target is unknown.

This TCR derives from a man aged 18 to 30 in good health. The rearrangement joins TRBV7-9 to TRBJ1-1, with 10 bases that match TRBD1. Sequences were obtained from naive CD4+ T cells sorted from blood. The subset: CD45RA+ positively selected. For the CDR3, the DNA is TGTGCCAGCAGTCAAGAACCGGGACAGGGGCACACTGAAGCTTTCTTT. It codes for CASSQEPGQGHTEAFF.